Below are 24 T cell receptor beta chains sequenced from a single sample in a study of T cells after yellow fever vaccination. Each CDR3 protein is one row after TCRdb ran MiXCR on the 5' RACE reads. The sample has hundreds of thousands of distinct CDR3 sequences, roughly 13% seen once. The material was PBMCs, obtained on the day of the yellow fever booster vaccination. The receptors stem from a man younger than 40 who received the YFV17D yellow fever vaccine.

This clonotype was seen a few times. The rearrangement links TRBV20-1 to TRBJ1-6; a possible D gene is TRBD1 (6 bases). The CDR3 length is 13 residues. From germline, CDR1 is DFQATT and CDR2 SNEGSKA (reference sequence). V lost 3 bases and J lost 8, with 11 bases in between. CDR3 sequence: CSASLGGHSPLHF. CDR3 in DNA: TGCAGTGCTAGTCTGGGGGGGCATTCACCCCTCCACTTT.

This clonotype has only a few counts. The J gene is TRBJ1-1, the V gene TRBV9; no clear D. The germline CDR1 and CDR2 sequences are SGDLS and YYNGEE. This CDR3 is built from 13 residues. V was trimmed by 2 bases and J by 3 bases, leaving 8 bases between them. In DNA, the CDR3 is TGTGCCAGCAGCGTTGACACCGACACTGAAGCTTTCTTT. Translating gives CASSVDTDTEAFF.

This clonotype was counted a few times. The chain combines TRBV12-3 or TRBV12-4 with TRBJ2-5; D perhaps matches TRBD2 (6 bases). V dropped 2 bases and J dropped 1 base, with 14 bases sitting between them. The CDR3 has 16 amino acids. CDR3 loop: CASSLRGSGPQETQYF. CDR3 DNA: TGTGCCAGCAGTTTAAGAGGGAGCGGGCCCCAAGAGACCCAGTACTTC.

This clonotype has more than one count but fewer than ten. The rearrangement uses TRBV7-9 and TRBJ2-7; D is uncertain. Germline V gene data show CDR1 as SEHNR and CDR2 as FQNEAQ (reference sequence). This CDR3 region has 16 residues. Trimming cost V 5 bases and J 1 base, with 18 bases left between them. Here the CDR3 reads CASSPWVGAVSYEQYF. DNA for the CDR3: TGTGCCAGCAGCCCATGGGTAGGAGCCGTTTCCTACGAGCAGTACTTC.

This rearrangement joins TRBV20-1 to TRBJ2-1; 9 bases fit TRBD2. Germline CDR1 reads DFQATT; CDR2 reads SNEGSKA (reference sequence). This CDR3 is built from 12 residues. Losses at the gene ends were 8 bases for V and 4 bases for J; bases not matched to a gene: 3. In DNA form, the CDR3 reads TGCAGTATCAGCGGGAGGTACAATGAGCAGTTCTTC. Amino acids: CSISGRYNEQFF.

V gene TRBV20-1 combines with J gene TRBJ1-2; TRBD1 matches 8 bases. Germline CDR1 and CDR2: DFQATT and SNEGSKA (reference sequence). The junction had 6 bases not matched to a gene; V was cut back by 6 bases and J by 6 bases. The CDR3 consists of 12 residues. The CDR3 coding sequence is TGCAGTGCCAACGACAGGGGACATGGCTACACCTTC. Translation: CSANDRGHGYTF.

The chain carries TRBV21-1 and TRBJ1-6. TRBV21-1 represents a pseudogene. The CDR3 spans 15 residues. CDR3: CASSKGPGRSSPLHF. The CDR3 nucleotides read TGTGCCAGCAGCAAAGGACCCGGGAGGTCCTCACCCCTCCACTTT.

The chain recombines TRBV25-1 with TRBJ1-2, with D tentatively TRBD1 (5 bases). Germline V lookup: CDR1 MGHDK, CDR2 SYGVNS. Deletions cut 3 bases from V and 7 bases from J, with 15 bases between. CDR3 size: 14 residues. CDR3: CASSEGRGVGGYTF. Here the CDR3 DNA reads TGTGCCAGCAGTGAGGGTCGGGGGGTAGGTGGCTACACCTTC.

A few counts support this clonotype. The V gene is TRBV29-1, the J gene TRBJ2-2; 14 bases line up with TRBD2. Trimming at V came to 6 bases and at J to 3 bases, leaving 3 bases not matched to a gene. Germline CDR1 is SQVTM and CDR2 is ANQGSEA. The CDR3 contains 15 residues. CDR3: CSVTSGRADTGELFF. The CDR3 DNA is TGCAGCGTGACTAGCGGGAGGGCCGACACCGGGGAGCTGTTTTTT.

This clonotype was detected a few times. The rearrangement uses TRBV7-9 and TRBJ2-5; maybe TRBD2 (6 bases). V lost 1 base, J lost 1 base, and 10 bases lay in between. The CDR3 is 15 amino acids. Per the germline V gene, CDR1 is SEHNR and CDR2 is FQNEAQ (reference sequence). The CDR3 nucleotides read TGTGCCAGCAGCTTAGTAGGTAGCGGCCAAGAGACCCAGTACTTC. Protein: CASSLVGSGQETQYF. Drawing the rest from reference TRBV7-9 and TRBJ2-5, the complete variable domain is DTGVSQNPRHKITKRGQNVTFRCDPISEHNRLYWYRQTLGQGPEFLTYFQNEAQLEKSRLLSDRFSAERPKGSFSTLEIQRTEQGDSAMYLCASSLVGSGQETQYFGPGTRLLVL.

V is TRBV7-9 and J is TRBJ1-3; 7 nucleotides line up with TRBD1. Per germline, CDR1 SEHNR and CDR2 FQNEAQ (reference sequence). CDR3 length equals 16 residues. With V trimmed by 6 bases and J by 0 bases, 8 bases remained unmatched. CDR3: CASSQPGQHSGNTIYF. CDR3 DNA: TGTGCCAGCAGTCAACCGGGACAGCACTCTGGAAACACCATATATTTT.

This clonotype was observed a handful of times. V is TRBV5-6 and J is TRBJ1-2; D is possibly TRBD1 (5 bases). The V end lost 7 bases, the J end lost 3 bases, and 16 bases lay between the germline ends. The germline gives CDR1 SGHDT, CDR2 YYEEEE. This CDR3 is 14 amino acids long. This chain's CDR3 is CASLSQGRDYGYTF. The DNA of the CDR3 is TGTGCCAGCTTGTCCCAGGGACGGGACTATGGCTACACCTTC.

This clonotype was recorded at least ten times. This chain connects TRBV4-2 to TRBJ2-7, with D perhaps assigned TRBD1 or TRBD2 (5 bases each). Germline CDR1 and CDR2: LGHNA and YNFKEQ. Trimming pared 5 bases from V and 2 bases from J, leaving 16 bases between. The CDR3 is 15 amino acids. This CDR3 reads CASSISGTDTYEQYF. The CDR3 bases are TGTGCCAGCAGCATCTCCGGGACCGACACCTACGAGCAGTACTTC.

The chain recombines TRBV28 with TRBJ2-2; no firm D call. Germline V gene sequence: CDR1 MDHEN, CDR2 SYDVKM. Trimming removed 3 bases at V and 6 bases at J, with 8 bases between. The CDR3 sequence is 13 residues long. CDR3 protein: CASSLMVPGELFF. The CDR3 region has the DNA TGTGCCAGCAGTTTGATGGTGCCCGGGGAGCTGTTTTTT.

The table lists this clonotype with many counts. The V and J genes are TRBV20-1 and TRBJ2-3; no firm D call. This CDR3 comprises 12 residues. The ends were cut back, 5 bases at V and 6 bases at J, with 12 bases in the middle. Germline V gives CDR1 DFQATT, CDR2 SNEGSKA (reference sequence). The chain's CDR3 is CSAAPGSDTQYF. CDR3 sequence (DNA): TGCAGTGCTGCGCCGGGTTCGGATACGCAGTATTTT.

This clonotype was recorded a few times. This rearrangement joins TRBV28 to TRBJ2-7; D is undetermined. The germline gives CDR1 MDHEN, CDR2 SYDVKM. With 6 bases removed from V and 1 base from J, the gap between germline ends came to 13 bases. The CDR3 contains 14 residues. CDR3 sequence: CASRGSSSSYEQYF. For the CDR3, the DNA is TGTGCCAGCAGGGGATCCTCTTCTTCCTACGAGCAGTACTTC.

This clonotype was seen repeatedly, ten times or more. This chain links TRBV18 with TRBJ2-6; D unclear. This CDR3 has 18 residues. Germline V gene sequence: CDR1 KGHSH, CDR2 LQKENI. Trimming left V 3 bases short and J 0 bases short, with 15 bases between. CDR3 sequence reads: CASSPGFGATSGANVLTF. CDR3 nucleotides: TGTGCCAGCTCACCCGGTTTTGGTGCTACCTCTGGGGCCAACGTCCTGACTTTC.

V gene TRBV5-1 combines with J gene TRBJ1-2; TRBD1 matches at 7 bases. The CDR3 spans 15 residues. V gave up 7 bases and J gave up 3 bases; unmatched junction bases: 12. The germline gives CDR1 SGHRS, CDR2 YFSETQ. DNA of the CDR3: TGCGCCAGCCGAGATCGAGCCGGGACAGACTATGGCTACACCTTC. Translating it yields CASRDRAGTDYGYTF.

The CDR3 protein is CASSLLAGSAYNEQFF. CDR3 DNA: TGTGCCAGCAGCTTGCTTGCGGGAAGTGCCTACAATGAGCAGTTCTTC. This rearrangement joins TRBV11-2 to TRBJ2-1; maybe TRBD2 (6 bases). Germline V lookup: CDR1 SGHAT, CDR2 FQNNGV. Trimming pared 3 bases from V and 2 bases from J, leaving 14 bases between. The CDR3 is made up of 16 amino acids.

The rearrangement uses TRBV4-2 and TRBJ2-2; D gene ambiguous. The V end was cut by 1 base, the J end by 6 bases, with 12 bases between. This CDR3 spans 15 amino acids. Germline CDR1 is LGHNA and CDR2 is YNFKEQ. The CDR3 sequence is CASSQGLLRAGELFF. The CDR3 DNA reads TGTGCCAGCAGCCAAGGACTTCTGCGCGCCGGGGAGCTGTTTTTT.

This chain uses TRBV7-2 with TRBJ2-7; 8 nucleotides match TRBD2. The CDR3 consists of 15 residues. The germline CDR1 and CDR2 sequences are SGHTA and FQGNSA. V lost 4 bases to trimming and J lost 3 bases; unmatched junction nucleotides: 8. CDR3 in DNA: TGTGCCAGCAGCTCTACCGCGGGGGGCCTCTACGAGCAGTACTTC. This sequence encodes CASSSTAGGLYEQYF.

The table lists this clonotype with a few counts. The chain employs TRBV12-3 or TRBV12-4 and TRBJ2-2; 14 bases are shared with TRBD2. The CDR3 consists of 21 residues. Germline trimming cut 4 bases from V and 3 bases from J; bases unmatched to any gene: 16. CDR3 bases: TGTGCCAGCAGTTGGATCTCGGGACTAGCGGGAGTAAATCGAGACACCGGGGAGCTGTTTTTT. It yields the protein CASSWISGLAGVNRDTGELFF.

This clonotype was detected a few times. The chain is built from TRBV5-8 and TRBJ2-5, with D perhaps matching TRBD2 (5 bases). V lost 0 bases, J lost 2 bases, and 17 bases lay in between. Germline V gene lookup returns CDR1 SGHTS and CDR2 YDEGEE. This CDR3 is 17 amino acids long. This CDR3 reads CASSLAVGSRVQETQYF. CDR3 in DNA: TGTGCCAGCAGCTTGGCCGTTGGGTCGCGGGTACAAGAGACCCAGTACTTC.

This clonotype has only a few counts. The V call is TRBV21-1, the J call TRBJ2-7; TRBD1 is taken as the D call from the table, unchecked against the DNA. TRBV21-1 is shown as a pseudogene. This CDR3 comprises 16 residues. The CDR3 nucleotides read TGTGCCAGCACCCACCCGGGACAGGGAAGGTCCTACGAGCAGTACTTC. This codes for CASTHPGQGRSYEQYF.